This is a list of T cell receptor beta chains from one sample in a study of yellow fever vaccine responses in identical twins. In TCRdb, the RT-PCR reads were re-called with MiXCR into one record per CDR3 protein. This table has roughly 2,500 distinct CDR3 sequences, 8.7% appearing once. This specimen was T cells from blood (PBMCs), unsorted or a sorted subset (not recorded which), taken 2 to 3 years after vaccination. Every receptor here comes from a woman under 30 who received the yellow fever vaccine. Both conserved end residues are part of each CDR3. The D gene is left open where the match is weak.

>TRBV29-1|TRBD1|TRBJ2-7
CSVKDREYEQYF
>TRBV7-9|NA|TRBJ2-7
CASSLVLAPGEQYF
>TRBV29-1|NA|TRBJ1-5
CSVGGSHQPQHF
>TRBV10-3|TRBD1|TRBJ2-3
CAISDGTGRGTDTQYF
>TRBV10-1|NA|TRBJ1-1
CASSETGKSMNTEAFF
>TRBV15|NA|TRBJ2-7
CATSRARSASSYEQYF
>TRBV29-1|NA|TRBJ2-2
CSALGGDTGELFF
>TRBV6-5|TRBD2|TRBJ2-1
CASSYSSGLAGDNEQFF
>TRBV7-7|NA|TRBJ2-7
CASSSTAPTMGYF
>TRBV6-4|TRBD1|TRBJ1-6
CASRDLLGQGSYSPLHF
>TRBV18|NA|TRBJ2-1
CASSLGTTYNEQFF
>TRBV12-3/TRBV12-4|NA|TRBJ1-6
CASSQFPQDSAYNSPLHF
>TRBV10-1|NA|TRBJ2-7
CASSEILAGEQYF
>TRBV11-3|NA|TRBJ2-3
CASSLRSDTQYF
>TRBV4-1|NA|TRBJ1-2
CASSLLGDPNGYTF
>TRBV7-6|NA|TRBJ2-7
CASSLTPYEQYF